This is a list of T cell receptor beta chains from one sample in a study of response to subunit inactivated influenza vaccine. TCRdb fed the RT-PCR reads into MiXCR, producing one record per CDR3 protein. The table includes around 600,000 distinct CDR3 sequences, roughly 10% detected once. The same data also contributed to another study, on T cells expressing NK-cell markers.

Specimen: PBMCs from blood, collected on the day of vaccination. The receptors stem from a man aged 45-65 years who received an inactivated influenza vaccine. Each CDR3 is given without its conserved first and last residue. Fields, in order: V gene, J gene, D gene, clone size, CDR3 protein. D genes are given only for firm matches. Some rows mark clone size as missing; the rest say once, few, many or name a class of expanded clone.

V gene: TRBV9
J gene: TRBJ2-7
D gene: -
clone size: few
CDR3 protein: ASSVRLGYEQY

V gene: TRBV5-6
J gene: TRBJ2-2
D gene: TRBD1
clone size: -
CDR3 protein: ASSFRDRNTGELF

V gene: TRBV20-1
J gene: TRBJ2-5
D gene: TRBD2
clone size: few
CDR3 protein: SARVAGGPEETQY

V gene: TRBV6-1
J gene: TRBJ2-3
D gene: -
clone size: many
CDR3 protein: ASTGGASTDTQY

V gene: TRBV27
J gene: TRBJ1-2
D gene: -
clone size: few
CDR3 protein: ASSSDGDYGYT

V gene: TRBV20-1
J gene: TRBJ2-3
D gene: TRBD2
clone size: -
CDR3 protein: SARGSSGGARDTQY

V gene: TRBV6-5
J gene: TRBJ2-3
D gene: TRBD1
clone size: few
CDR3 protein: ASSYPPRGRTDTQY

V gene: TRBV6-1
J gene: TRBJ1-1
D gene: -
clone size: -
CDR3 protein: ASSEFGHGEAF

V gene: TRBV3-1
J gene: TRBJ2-7
D gene: -
clone size: -
CDR3 protein: ASSLRTGRLSYEQY

V gene: TRBV6-1
J gene: TRBJ1-6
D gene: TRBD1
clone size: few
CDR3 protein: ASSEPGTGDSPLH

V gene: TRBV7-3
J gene: TRBJ2-1
D gene: TRBD2
clone size: -
CDR3 protein: ASSLTVRLAGGNEQF

V gene: TRBV28
J gene: TRBJ2-3
D gene: -
clone size: -
CDR3 protein: ASSLDLASPFTDTQY

V gene: TRBV11-2
J gene: TRBJ1-4
D gene: -
clone size: -
CDR3 protein: ASSLSLAGEKLF

V gene: TRBV5-1
J gene: TRBJ2-3
D gene: TRBD2
clone size: many
CDR3 protein: ASSFAGGRDTQY

V gene: TRBV4-3
J gene: TRBJ2-7
D gene: TRBD2
clone size: few
CDR3 protein: ASSPGGLAGAAYEQY

V gene: TRBV11-2
J gene: TRBJ2-7
D gene: -
clone size: many
CDR3 protein: ASSLGQDYYEQY

V gene: TRBV19
J gene: TRBJ2-1
D gene: -
clone size: few
CDR3 protein: ASSKDSSYNEQF